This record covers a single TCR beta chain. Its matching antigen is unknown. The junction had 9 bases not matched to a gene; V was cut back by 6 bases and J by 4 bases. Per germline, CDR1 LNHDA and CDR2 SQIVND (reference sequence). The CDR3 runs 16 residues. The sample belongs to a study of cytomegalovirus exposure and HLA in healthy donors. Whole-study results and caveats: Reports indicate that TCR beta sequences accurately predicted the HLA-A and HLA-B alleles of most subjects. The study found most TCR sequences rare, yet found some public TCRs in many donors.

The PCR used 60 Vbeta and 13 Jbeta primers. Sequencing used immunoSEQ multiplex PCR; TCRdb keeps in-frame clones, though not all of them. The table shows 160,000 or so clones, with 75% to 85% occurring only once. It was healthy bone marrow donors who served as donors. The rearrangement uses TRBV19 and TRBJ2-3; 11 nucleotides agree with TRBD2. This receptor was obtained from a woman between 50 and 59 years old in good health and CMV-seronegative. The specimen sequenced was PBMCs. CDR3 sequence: CASSSLAGGPSDTQYF. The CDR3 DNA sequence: TGTGCCAGTAGCTCATTAGCGGGAGGGCCGTCAGATACGCAGTATTTT. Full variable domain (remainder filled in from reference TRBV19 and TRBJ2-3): DGGITQSPKYLFRKEGQNVTLSCEQNLNHDAMYWYRQDPGQGLRLIYYSQIVNDFQKGDIAEGYSVSREKKESFPLTVTSAQKNPTAFYLCASSSLAGGPSDTQYFGPGTRLTVL.